This TCR beta chain stems from a study of regulatory T cells in long-lasting Graves disease. Study-level results: Investigators studied peripheral blood only, not thyroid tissue.

Arm-PCR of CDR3 regions and iRepertoire HTBI primers were the basis on which TCR beta libraries were built. TCRdb re-called the multiplex PCR reads with MiXCR, one entry per CDR3 protein. The sample yields fewer than 650,000 distinct CDR3 sequences, approximately 16% seen once. At least ten counts were recorded for this clonotype. Antigen specificity is unknown. Trimming removed 6 bases at V and 1 base at J, with 9 bases between. CDR3 length equals 13 residues. Germline V gene lookup returns CDR1 SNHLY and CDR2 FYNNEI. Time point indicated: newly diagnosed GD, antithyroid drugs for less than 3 months. The TCR library used RNA extracted from PBMCs. Patients of an endocrinology department in Xi'an, China, were included. This sample was shared with a second study, whose subject was T cells in Graves' hyperthyroidism and ophthalmopathy.

The sample consisted of peripheral blood mononuclear cells (PBMCs), taken at new diagnosis, from a patient treated with antithyroid drugs. The chain links TRBV2 to TRBJ1-1; TRBD1 might be the D (6 bases). The receptor was derived from a man between 18 and 35 years old with Graves disease. The CDR3 bases are TGTGCCAGCAGGCTGACAGGGAACACTGAAGCTTTCTTT. This gives the protein CASRLTGNTEAFF.